The entry below gives a single TCR beta chain sequence along with its context. Its antigen remains unknown. The source of the sample is a study of PD-1 blockade in classical Hodgkin lymphoma. Time point given: newly diagnosed, previously untreated cHL patient sample. Generated by immunoSEQ multiplex PCR, the TCRdb table keeps only in-frame clones and is missing some. The data show tens of thousands of clones, over 90% seen once. V lost 4 bases, J lost 0 bases, and 15 bases lay in between. CDR1 and CDR2 (germline): MNHNS, SASEGT. This CDR3 is built from 17 residues. Whole-study results and caveats: Diminished baseline TCR diversity has been reported in newly diagnosed patients relative to healthy donors.

The sequenced sample consisted of peripheral blood mononuclear cells (PBMCs). The chain recombines TRBV6-1 with TRBJ2-2; TRBD1 might be the D (5 bases). The clonotype originates from a human donor with classical Hodgkin lymphoma. The CDR3 sequence is CASSGTYRNANTGELFF. The CDR3 DNA sequence: TGTGCCAGCAGTGGAACTTACAGGAACGCGAACACCGGGGAGCTGTTTTTT.